One T cell receptor (beta chain) is described in this entry. The data originate from a study of blood T cell repertoires in COVID-19. Study-level background: Sites across the United States, Italy and Spain contributed samples from acute and convalescent COVID-19. Sample material is recorded as cDNA or gDNA derived from T cells, B-cell-depleted T cells, or PBMCs.

In the authors' workflow: The assay estimated nucleated cells by amplifying reference gene primers. The repertoire was sequenced with immunoSEQ multiplex PCR; TCRdb's copy has only in-frame clones and lacks some. V, J and clone size are taken as reported in that table, and D and trimming were inferred from the DNA itself. This table holds roughly 330,000 clones, around four fifths found once. This CDR3 is built from 18 residues. The V and J ends lost 3 bases and 2 bases, in that order; junction bases with no gene match: 10. Germline lookup yields CDR1 LGHNA and CDR2 YNFKEQ. This chain uses TRBV4-2 with TRBJ2-7; 13 positions match TRBD2. Sample: peripheral blood. This receptor was obtained from a woman aged 45-59 years with acute or convalescent COVID-19. DNA for the CDR3: TGTGCCAGCAGCCAGCTGACACGTGGACTAGCGGGAGCCTACGAGCAGTACTTC. This codes for CASSQLTRGLAGAYEQYF.